A selection of T cell receptor beta chains follows, all from one sample in a study of blood T cell repertoires in COVID-19. TCRdb's copy holds only in-frame clones and misses some; the assay was immunoSEQ multiplex PCR. The data hold just under 75,000 clones, with approximately 80% observed a single time. The sequenced sample was peripheral blood. These TCRs come from a man older than 75 with active or convalescent COVID-19. Each CDR3 is given with its conserved first and last residue. D genes are given only for firm matches. A clone size is listed for some rows: how often the clone was seen (once, few, many), or a class if it is expanded.

d_call,v_call,j_call,clone_size,cdr3_aa,cdr3_nt
NA,TRBV30,TRBJ1-4,NA,CAWSKGVGSTNEKLFF,TGTGCCTGGAGTAAGGGGGTCGGGTCAACTAATGAAAAACTGTTTTTT
NA,TRBV7-6,TRBJ2-5,NA,CASSFSETQYF,TGTGCCAGCAGCTTCTCCGAGACCCAGTACTTC
NA,TRBV19,TRBJ1-4,NA,CASSIGAEKLFF,TGTGCCAGTAGTATTGGGGCTGAAAAACTGTTTTTT
NA,TRBV7-2,TRBJ2-5,NA,CASSPTRETQYF,TGTGCCAGCAGCCCTACCCGGGAGACCCAGTACTTC
TRBD1,TRBV5-1,TRBJ1-4,once,CASSHQGQGGNEKLFF,TGCGCCAGCAGCCACCAGGGACAGGGGGGTAATGAAAAACTGTTTTTT
NA,TRBV4-2,TRBJ2-5,NA,CASSQNLQTKETQYF,TGTGCCAGCAGCCAAAACTTGCAGACTAAAGAGACCCAGTACTTC
TRBD2,TRBV4-1,TRBJ2-1,NA,CASSSGRGPYNEQFF,TGCGCCAGCAGCTCCGGGAGGGGCCCCTACAATGAGCAGTTCTTC
TRBD2,TRBV30,TRBJ2-7,NA,CAWRVSGSAVFEQYF,TGTGCCTGGAGGGTTAGCGGGAGTGCTGTCTTCGAGCAGTACTTC
TRBD1,TRBV3-1/TRBV3-2,TRBJ2-4,NA,CASSPGQGPRGIQYF,TGTGCCAGCAGCCCTGGACAGGGCCCCCGGGGCATTCAGTACTTC
TRBD2,TRBV11-2,TRBJ2-3,NA,CASNARAGGITDTQYF,TGTGCCAGCAATGCACGAGCGGGGGGGATTACAGATACGCAGTATTTT
NA,TRBV2,TRBJ2-2,NA,CASRGTSAGELFF,TGTGCCAGCAGGGGGACATCGGCCGGGGAGCTGTTTTTT
NA,TRBV29-1,TRBJ2-7,once,CSVVTSIYEQYF,TGCAGCGTTGTTACCTCTATCTACGAGCAGTACTTC
TRBD1,TRBV7-2,TRBJ1-5,NA,CASSSEDRGRQPQHF,TGTGCCAGCAGCTCGGAAGACAGGGGGCGTCAGCCCCAGCATTTT
NA,TRBV19,TRBJ1-5,NA,CASSFEGGDNQPQHF,TGTGCCAGTAGCTTCGAGGGGGGGGACAATCAGCCCCAGCATTTT
TRBD2,TRBV6-5,TRBJ2-7,NA,CASSPTSGSSYEQYF,TGTGCCAGCAGTCCGACTAGCGGCAGCTCCTACGAGCAGTACTTC
TRBD2,TRBV30,TRBJ2-3,NA,CAWSVQRRTSGSRVRTQYF,TGTGCCTGGAGTGTGCAGAGGAGGACTAGCGGGAGTAGGGTCCGTACGCAGTATTTT
NA,TRBV5-6,TRBJ2-7,NA,CASSQGHEQYF,TGTGCCAGCAGTCAGGGCCACGAGCAGTACTTC
NA,TRBV5-6,TRBJ1-2,NA,CASSLRQGSRYGYTF,TGTGCCAGCAGCTTACGCCAGGGCAGCCGCTATGGCTACACCTTC
TRBD1,TRBV27,TRBJ1-2,NA,CASSFRGRYGYTF,TGTGCCAGCAGTTTTAGGGGGCGGTATGGCTACACCTTC
TRBD2,TRBV4-1,TRBJ2-7,NA,CASSNGLAGPYEQYF,TGCGCCAGCAGCAATGGACTAGCGGGACCCTACGAGCAGTACTTC
TRBD2,TRBV14,TRBJ2-1,NA,CASSQASGSSYNEQFF,TGTGCCAGCAGCCAGGCTAGCGGCAGCTCCTACAATGAGCAGTTCTTC
NA,TRBV6-5,TRBJ2-7,NA,CASSYSKRASYEQYF,TGTGCCAGCAGTTACTCGAAACGCGCGTCCTACGAGCAGTACTTC
NA,TRBV5-5,TRBJ2-3,NA,CASSLGGDTQYF,TGTGCCAGCAGCTTGGGAGGAGATACGCAGTATTTT
TRBD2,TRBV5-1,TRBJ2-2,NA,CASSLGTSGTDGELFF,TGCGCCAGCAGCTTGGGGACTAGCGGGACGGACGGGGAGCTGTTTTTT
NA,TRBV10-3,TRBJ2-3,NA,CAISDRGVGADTQYF,TGTGCCATCAGTGACCGGGGAGTGGGTGCAGATACGCAGTATTTT
NA,TRBV7-2,TRBJ2-7,NA,CASSLAPEGEQYF,TGTGCCAGCAGCTTAGCCCCAGAGGGTGAGCAGTACTTC
TRBD2,TRBV7-2,TRBJ2-4,NA,CASSFSGSSAKNIQYF,TGTGCCAGCAGCTTTAGCGGGAGCTCAGCCAAAAACATTCAGTACTTC
NA,TRBV5-6,TRBJ2-7,few,CASSSYYEQYF,TGTGCCAGCAGCAGCTATTACGAGCAGTACTTC
TRBD2,TRBV6-2/TRBV6-3,TRBJ2-2,NA,CASSRLAGTTGELFF,TGTGCCAGCAGTCGACTAGCGGGCACTACCGGGGAGCTGTTTTTT
NA,TRBV2,TRBJ2-7,NA,CASSFGSGDYEQYF,TGTGCCAGCAGTTTCGGGAGTGGGGACTACGAGCAGTACTTC
TRBD1,TRBV9,TRBJ2-5,NA,CASSVGTGGSETQYF,TGTGCCAGCAGCGTCGGGACAGGGGGCTCCGAGACCCAGTACTTC
TRBD2,TRBV6-5,TRBJ2-7,NA,CASSPGLAGGREQYF,TGTGCCAGCAGTCCAGGACTAGCGGGAGGGCGGGAGCAGTACTTC
TRBD1,TRBV7-9,TRBJ2-1,NA,CASSLPVDRAKSSYNEQFF,TGTGCCAGCAGCTTACCCGTGGACAGGGCAAAAAGCTCCTACAATGAGCAGTTCTTC
TRBD1,TRBV11-2,TRBJ1-2,NA,CASNPGGHGYTF,TGTGCCAGCAACCCAGGGGGACATGGCTACACCTTC
NA,TRBV14,TRBJ1-2,once,CASSRNRESYTF,TGTGCCAGCAGCCGCAACAGGGAAAGCTACACCTTC
TRBD2,TRBV2,TRBJ2-7,once,CASRAGGGVYEQYF,TGTGCCAGCAGGGCCGGCGGGGGAGTATACGAGCAGTACTTC